Following are 2 T cell receptor beta chains from one sample sequenced in a study of T cell responses to AZD1222 COVID-19 vaccine. Repertoires were generated with immunoSEQ multiplex PCR, while TCRdb's copy carries only in-frame clones and drops some. The table records about 160,000 clones, 90% to 95% of them present only once. The sample consisted of peripheral blood, taken on day 0 of AZD1222 vaccination. The source of these receptors is an adult in good health.

V usage is TRBV5-6 and J usage is TRBJ2-7, with TRBD2 matching 9 bases. The junction had 13 bases not matched to a gene; V was cut back by 7 bases and J by 5 bases. Germline V gene data show CDR1 as SGHDT and CDR2 as YYEEEE. CDR3 length equals 15 residues. The CDR3 coding sequence is TGTGCCAGCTACCGGAGGGAAGCGGGAGGCAACGAGCAGTACGTC. This gives the protein CASYRREAGGNEQYV.

This chain connects TRBV7-8 to TRBJ2-3, with D unresolved. Trimming removed 5 bases at V and 6 bases at J, with 9 bases between. Per the germline V gene, CDR1 is SGHVS and CDR2 is FQNEAQ. The CDR3 consists of 12 residues. The CDR3: CASSPPLDTQYF. CDR3 DNA sequence: TGTGCCAGCAGCCCGCCGCTCGATACGCAGTATTTT.